The entry below describes one T cell receptor beta chain. CD8+CD57+ cell expansion, shown by flow cytometry, had occurred in the patients selected for sequencing. These data are taken from a study of CD8+CD57+ T cells in acquired aplastic anemia. Researchers used genomic DNA as the template to profile TCR beta VDJ and CDR3. TCRdb itself ran the reads through MiXCR, one entry per CDR3 protein. The table includes approximately 470,000 distinct CDR3 sequences, around a third detected once. The CDR3 has 16 amino acids. Germline lookup yields CDR1 KGHSH and CDR2 LQKENI. Trimming at V came to 0 bases and at J to 6 bases, leaving 1 base not matched to a gene.

This sequence originates from a human donor with aplastic anemia. The V call is TRBV18, the J call TRBJ2-1; 14 bases agree with TRBD2. Sequencing was done on a sample of sorted CD4+, CD8+, or CD8+CD57+ T cells (not recorded which) from PBMCs. In DNA form, the CDR3 reads TGTGCCAGCTCACCACCGGGACTAGCGGGAGCCAATGAGCAGTTCTTC. This encodes CASSPPGLAGANEQFF.